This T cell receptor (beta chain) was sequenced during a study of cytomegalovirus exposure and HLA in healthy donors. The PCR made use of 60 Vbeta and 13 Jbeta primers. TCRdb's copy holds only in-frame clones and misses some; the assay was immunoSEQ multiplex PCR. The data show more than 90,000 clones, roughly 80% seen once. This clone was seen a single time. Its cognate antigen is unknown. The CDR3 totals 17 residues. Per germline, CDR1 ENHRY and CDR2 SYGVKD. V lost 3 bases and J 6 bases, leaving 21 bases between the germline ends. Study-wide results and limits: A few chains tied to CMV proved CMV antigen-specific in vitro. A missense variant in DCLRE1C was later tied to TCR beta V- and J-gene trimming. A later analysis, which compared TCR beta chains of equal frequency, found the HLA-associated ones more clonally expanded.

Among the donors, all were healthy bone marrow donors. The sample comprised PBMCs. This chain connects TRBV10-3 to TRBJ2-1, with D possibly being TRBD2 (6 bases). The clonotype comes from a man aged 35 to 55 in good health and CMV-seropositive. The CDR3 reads CAISDFGMRGSANEQFF. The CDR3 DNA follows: TGTGCCATCAGTGATTTCGGGATGCGGGGATCGGCCAATGAGCAGTTCTTC.